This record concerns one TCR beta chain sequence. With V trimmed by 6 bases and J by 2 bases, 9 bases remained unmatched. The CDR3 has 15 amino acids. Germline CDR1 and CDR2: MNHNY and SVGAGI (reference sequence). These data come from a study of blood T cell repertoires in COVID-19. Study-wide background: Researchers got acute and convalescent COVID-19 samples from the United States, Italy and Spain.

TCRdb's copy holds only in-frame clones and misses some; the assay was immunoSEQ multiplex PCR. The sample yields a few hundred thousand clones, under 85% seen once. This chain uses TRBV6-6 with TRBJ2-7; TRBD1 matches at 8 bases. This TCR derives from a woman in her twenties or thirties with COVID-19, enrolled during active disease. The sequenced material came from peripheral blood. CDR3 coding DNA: TGTGCCAGCAGAGACAGGGGAGCGGCTGCCTACGAGCAGTACTTC. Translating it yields CASRDRGAAAYEQYF.